Sequencing of this T cell receptor (beta chain) was carried out in a study of blood T cell repertoires in COVID-19. Study as a whole: The United States, Italy and Spain were the sources of the acute and convalescent COVID-19 samples. T cells, B-cell-depleted T cells, or PBMCs supplied cDNA or gDNA.

In its sample, this clone was seen a few times. Per the original methods: Amplified reference gene primers provided the basis for estimating nucleated cell counts. The method was immunoSEQ multiplex PCR; TCRdb's version includes in-frame clones alone and lacks a portion of them. V and J calls and clone size come straight from that table; D and trimming were deduced from the DNA. Altogether under 65,000 clones are present, 65% to 90% being singletons, with the ten largest covering about 1.2%. The CDR3 loop spans 14 amino acids. V shed 0 bases and J shed 5 bases, with 10 bases lying between them. Per germline, CDR1 SEHNR and CDR2 FQNEAQ (reference sequence).

V gene TRBV7-9 combines with J gene TRBJ2-5; D is possibly TRBD2 (6 bases). This receptor was taken from a man aged 55 to 70 with acute or convalescent COVID-19. The specimen sequenced was peripheral blood. This CDR3 is CASSLAREEETQYF. CDR3 sequence (DNA): TGTGCCAGCAGCTTAGCTAGGGAGGAGGAGACCCAGTACTTC.